The T cell receptor (beta chain) described here comes from a study of T cell responses to AZD1222 COVID-19 vaccine. Background on the study: Investigators merged groups given second doses at roughly 4 or roughly 12 weeks.

Germline CDR1 reads LGHNT; CDR2 reads FRNRAP. The CDR3 loop spans 14 amino acids. Deletions cut 0 bases from V and 7 bases from J, with 12 bases between. Study-wide findings and caveats: Baseline seropositivity occurred in only a handful of AZD1222 recipients. Reportedly, nearly half the spike-specific TCRs target unmutated variant regions. Without day 14 samples, only post-peak T cell repertoires were studied.

Libraries were prepared by immunoSEQ multiplex PCR; TCRdb keeps only in-frame clonotypes and omits some of them. The table lists 130,000 to 150,000 clones, just over 90% of them singletons. Remarks on this clone: Its antigen is as yet unknown.

The origin of this receptor is an adult in good health. The chain uses TRBV12-5 and TRBJ1-2, with a tentative D call TRBD1 (5 bases). The sequenced sample was peripheral blood, obtained on day 0 of AZD1222 vaccination. CDR3: CASGLVPGRGGYTF. For the CDR3, the DNA is TGTGCTAGTGGTTTGGTACCAGGGCGAGGTGGCTACACCTTC.